The clone carrying this TCR beta chain was seen ten or more times. TCRdb redid the calling of the 5' RACE reads with MiXCR, one entry per CDR3 protein. The sample includes tens of thousands of distinct CDR3 sequences, about 12% seen only once; the top ten take 3.5% to 5.5%. These data originate in a study of early T cells in non-severe SARS-CoV-2 infection. Study at large: Unsorted whole-blood RNA was sequenced in bulk, leaving chains unpaired.

This CDR3 has 14 residues. V was cut by 3 bases and J by 5 bases, with 13 bases left in between. The TCR sequence derives from an adult who was a healthcare worker with PCR-confirmed SARS-CoV-2 infection or an uninfected control (not recorded which). This sequence joins TRBV12-3 or TRBV12-4 and TRBJ1-1; D remains ambiguous. Sequences were obtained from whole blood. The CDR3 DNA reads TGTGCCAGCAGTTTCGACGTAGTGGGAACTGAAGCTTTCTTT. As protein: CASSFDVVGTEAFF.